The 27 T cell receptor beta chains presented below share a single source sample, sequenced in a study of cytomegalovirus exposure and HLA in healthy donors. PCR amplification relied on 60 Vbeta primers (plus 13 Jbeta primers). Profiled with immunoSEQ multiplex PCR; TCRdb holds only in-frame clones, not every one. Of some 200,000 clones listed, 60% to 85% were seen once; the top ten hold less than 2%. The material sequenced was PBMCs. Receptor source: a girl aged 10 to 17 in good health and CMV-seropositive.

The count of this clone is one. The CDR3 coding sequence is TGTGCCAGCAGCTTAGGTTCGCCCAGGGGTCTGTATGGCTACACCTTC. Protein: CASSLGSPRGLYGYTF. The V and J genes are TRBV7-2 and TRBJ1-2; perhaps TRBD1 as D (6 bases). V was cut by 1 base and J by 5 bases, with 17 bases left in between. Germline V gene lookup returns CDR1 SGHTA and CDR2 FQGNSA. The CDR3 totals 16 residues.

The J gene is TRBJ2-7, the V gene TRBV21-1; the table's D call, TRBD1, has no DNA check behind it. TRBV21-1 is labeled a pseudogene. This CDR3 has 15 residues. CDR3 nucleotides: TGTGCCAGCAGCAAATTCGGACATCCGACCTACGAGCAGTACTTC. As protein: CASSKFGHPTYEQYF.

The CDR3 loop is CASSLGSGSGDYIQYF. CDR3 coding DNA: TGTGCCAGCAGCTTAGGTTCCGGGAGCGGGGATTACATTCAGTACTTC. The chain employs TRBV13 and TRBJ2-4; TRBD2 matches 7 bases. Germline CDR1 PRHDT, CDR2 FYEKMQ (reference sequence). This CDR3 has 16 amino acids. Unmatched junction bases numbered 10, after V lost 0 bases and J lost 8 bases.

J is TRBJ1-5 and V is TRBV6-5; TRBD1 might be the D (5 bases). CDR1 MNHEY and CDR2 SVGAGI come from the germline V gene. CDR3 length: 13 residues. V was clipped by 6 bases and J by 4 bases, with 10 bases between them. The DNA of the CDR3 is TGTGCCAGCAGCAGGGTTCTGAATCAGCCCCAGCATTTT. Amino acid sequence: CASSRVLNQPQHF.

The chain links TRBV6-5 to TRBJ2-1; a weak D match, TRBD1 (7 bases). The germline CDR1 and CDR2 sequences are MNHEY and SVGAGI. This CDR3 spans 13 amino acids. Trimming shortened V by 6 bases and J by 15 bases, and 21 bases separated the two germline ends. CDR3 region: CASSPRGAGEVFF. In DNA form, the CDR3 reads TGTGCCAGCAGCCCCAGGGGGGCCGGGGAGGTGTTCTTC.

To note about this clone: The same CDR3 also results from other DNA sequences found in this sample. This rearrangement joins TRBV6-5 to TRBJ2-3; 8 bases match TRBD2. The trim removed 0 bases at V and 1 base at J, leaving 3 bases unmatched. CDR1 and CDR2 (germline): MNHEY, SVGAGI. The length of the CDR3 is 16 residues. CDR3 nucleotides: TGTGCCAGCAGTTACTCAGCGGGGGTGGGCACAGATACGCAGTATTTT. Translating it yields CASSYSAGVGTDTQYF.

The chain combines TRBV7-2 with TRBJ1-2; 8 positions agree with TRBD1. Germline loops: CDR1 SGHTA, CDR2 FQGNSA. The V gene end was trimmed by 4 bases and the J gene end by 4 bases; junction bases not matched to a gene: 5. CDR3 length equals 14 residues. The CDR3: CASSYLQGGYGYTF. CDR3 in DNA: TGTGCCAGCAGCTACCTACAGGGGGGCTATGGCTACACCTTC.

This chain connects TRBV23-1 to TRBJ2-5, with unresolved D. TRBV23-1 is an ORF for which the function is uncertain. Trimming left V 0 bases short and J 4 bases short, with 18 bases between. The CDR3 has 17 residues. CDR3 bases: TGCGCCAGCAGTCAATCTAGGCGGTTACACCGGTTAGAGACCCAGTACTTC. Translation gives CASSQSRRLHRLETQYF.

The chain carries TRBV5-4 and TRBJ2-1, with D perhaps TRBD2 (7 bases). V was cut by 9 bases and J by 4 bases, with 17 bases left in between. Germline V CDR1 and CDR2: SGHNT, YYREEE (reference sequence). The CDR3 runs 14 residues. CDR3 residues: CATTGGGGYNEQFF. In DNA form, the CDR3 reads TGTGCCACCACGGGGGGAGGGGGGTACAATGAGCAGTTCTTC.

The chain joins TRBV13 to TRBJ1-1, with a tentative D call TRBD1 (6 bases). The V end lost 5 bases, the J end lost 10 bases, and 23 bases lay between the germline ends. Germline values: CDR1 PRHDT, CDR2 FYEKMQ (reference sequence). The CDR3 length is 15 residues. CDR3 in amino acids: CASSDGWGGPLGAFF. The CDR3 coding sequence is TGTGCCAGCAGCGACGGGTGGGGGGGGCCGCTAGGAGCTTTCTTT.

Only a few counts were recorded for this clone. V usage is TRBV29-1 and J usage is TRBJ2-1; a weak D match, TRBD1 (6 bases). Germline V gives CDR1 SQVTM, CDR2 ANQGSEA. V shed 4 bases and J shed 1 base, with 8 bases lying between them. This CDR3 is 13 amino acids long. CDR3 sequence: CSVAGVSYNEQFF. The DNA for the CDR3 is TGCAGCGTTGCAGGGGTTTCCTACAATGAGCAGTTCTTC.

J is TRBJ2-7 and V is TRBV10-3, with 11 bases lining up with TRBD1. The V gene end was trimmed by 4 bases and the J gene end by 5 bases; junction bases not matched to a gene: 4. The CDR3 runs to 14 residues. The germline CDR1 and CDR2 sequences are ENHRY and SYGVKD. The CDR3 loop reads CAISGGQGVDEQYF. CDR3 sequence (DNA): TGTGCCATCAGTGGGGGACAGGGGGTCGACGAGCAGTACTTC.

This clone was counted between two and nine times. V gene TRBV2 combines with J gene TRBJ1-6, with D possibly being TRBD1 (6 bases). This CDR3 is built from 16 residues. With 3 bases removed from V and 4 bases from J, the gap between germline ends came to 13 bases. CDR1 and CDR2 (germline): SNHLY, FYNNEI. The CDR3 region is CASSEGGAEYNSPLHF. CDR3 bases: TGTGCCAGCAGTGAGGGGGGGGCTGAATATAATTCACCCCTCCACTTT. Using reference TRBV2 and TRBJ1-6 for the parts outside the CDR3, the full variable domain is EPEVTQTPSHQVTQMGQEVILRCVPISNHLYFYWYRQILGQKVEFLVSFYNNEISEKSEIFDDQFSVERPDGSNFTLKIRSTKLEDSAMYFCASSEGGAEYNSPLHFGNGTRLTVT.

V is TRBV21-1 and J is TRBJ2-1; whether TRBD1, the table's D call, matches the DNA was not checked. TRBV21-1 has pseudogene status. The CDR3 length is 15 residues. In DNA form, the CDR3 reads TGTGCCAGCAGCAAGTACAGGGTTTCCTACAATGAGCAGTTCTTC. As protein: CASSKYRVSYNEQFF.

In its sample, this clone was seen once. This rearrangement joins TRBV6-1 to TRBJ2-3, with a weak D call TRBD2 (6 bases). Between the trimmed V and J ends, which lost 3 bases and 0 bases, there was a span of 10 bases. Germline lookup yields CDR1 MNHNS and CDR2 SASEGT. The CDR3 is 15 residues long. CDR3 residues: CASSDPGLSTDTQYF. In DNA form, the CDR3 reads TGTGCCAGCAGTGATCCGGGACTGAGCACAGATACGCAGTATTTT.

This clone was seen only a few times. CDR3 sequence: CATQGAGHEQYF. The CDR3 coding sequence is TGTGCCACTCAGGGGGCCGGCCACGAGCAGTACTTC. V usage is TRBV11-2 and J usage is TRBJ2-7; the match to TRBD1 covers 8 bases. The germline V gene has CDR1 SGHAT and CDR2 FQNNGV. The CDR3 covers 12 residues. V was pared by 10 bases and J by 5 bases, with 7 bases of the junction left unmatched.

The V gene is TRBV5-1, the J gene TRBJ2-1; 8 bases match TRBD1. Germline CDR1 SGHRS, CDR2 YFSETQ. The CDR3 runs 14 residues. V shed 4 bases and J 7 bases; nucleotides not matched to a gene: 7. The CDR3 protein is CASSGAGGANEQFF. CDR3 in DNA: TGCGCCAGCAGCGGGGCAGGGGGCGCGAATGAGCAGTTCTTC.

The rearrangement joins TRBV7-7 to TRBJ2-7; 12 bases are a match to TRBD1. The germline gives CDR1 SSHAT, CDR2 FNYEAQ (reference sequence). The CDR3 is made up of 14 amino acids. The V segment lost 5 bases and the J segment 5 bases; nucleotides outside the gene matches: 4. The chain's CDR3 is CASSTGTGGNEQYF. In nucleotides, the CDR3 is TGTGCCAGCAGCACGGGGACAGGGGGCAACGAGCAGTACTTC.

This clone was picked up a small number of times. The chain uses TRBV6-5 and TRBJ1-4, with 9 nucleotides matching TRBD1. The J segment lost 7 bases and the V segment lost 6 bases, leaving 6 bases of the junction unmatched. Germline loops: CDR1 MNHEY, CDR2 SVGAGI. The CDR3 runs to 14 residues. In nucleotides, the CDR3 is TGTGCCAGCAGACCGGGACAGGGTCGTGAAAAACTGTTTTTT. It is translated as CASRPGQGREKLFF.

The sample holds one count of this clone. The V gene is TRBV29-1, the J gene TRBJ1-4; D is uncertain. CDR1 is SQVTM and CDR2 is ANQGSEA in the germline V gene. Trimming took off 7 bases at V and 0 bases at J, with 12 bases between the two ends. This CDR3 comprises 14 residues. The CDR3 DNA follows: TGCAGCGCAAGATCAGATCCAACTAATGAAAAACTGTTTTTT. This codes for CSARSDPTNEKLFF.

The gene calls are TRBV2 and TRBJ2-3, with D perhaps TRBD2 (5 bases). The CDR3 is 16 amino acids. Per the germline V gene, CDR1 is SNHLY and CDR2 is FYNNEI. Trimming left V 4 bases short and J 6 bases short, with 20 bases between. CDR3 region: CASSGEWRSLEDTQYF. The DNA for the CDR3 is TGTGCCAGCAGTGGAGAGTGGAGGTCGTTAGAGGATACGCAGTATTTT.

V and J are TRBV6-5 and TRBJ1-1, with 9 bases aligning to TRBD1. V lost 6 bases and J lost 7; bases outside the gene matches: 9. CDR1 and CDR2 (germline): MNHEY, SVGAGI. This CDR3 is built from 14 residues. As DNA, the CDR3 is TGTGCCAGCAGATTGACAGGGGGGAGTGGTGAAGCTTTCTTT. Encoded protein: CASRLTGGSGEAFF.

This chain uses TRBV6-6 with TRBJ2-2; 7 bases are a match to TRBD1. V lost 5 bases and J lost 6; bases outside the gene matches: 6. Germline loops: CDR1 MNHNY, CDR2 SVGAGI (reference sequence). The CDR3 totals 14 residues. CDR3 coding DNA: TGTGCCAGCAGTCTTAGACAGGGCCCCGGGGAGCTGTTTTTT. This translates into CASSLRQGPGELFF.

The CDR3 DNA follows: TGCGCCAGCAGCTTAGGACTAGCGGCTTCGGGAGAGACCCAGTACTTC. This gives the protein CASSLGLAASGETQYF. The chain couples TRBV5-1 to TRBJ2-5; 10 bases are a match to TRBD2. The CDR3 loop spans 16 amino acids. Germline-derived CDR1 and CDR2 are SGHRS and YFSETQ. The V and J ends lost 2 bases and 4 bases, in that order; junction bases with no gene match: 8.

J is TRBJ2-7 and V is TRBV10-2; 8 bases are a match to TRBD1. CDR1 is WSHSY and CDR2 is SAAADI in the germline V gene. Trimming removed 7 bases from V and 0 bases from J; junction bases left unmatched: 11. There are 16 residues in the CDR3. The CDR3 spells CASTFTATGDSYEQYF. The CDR3 DNA reads TGCGCCAGCACATTTACGGCGACAGGGGACTCCTACGAGCAGTACTTC.

The chain has TRBV6-1 and TRBJ1-4; D may be TRBD1 (6 bases). V was pared by 4 bases and J by 9 bases, with 18 bases between. Germline loops: CDR1 MNHNS, CDR2 SASEGT. The CDR3 has 15 residues. Written as DNA, the CDR3 is TGTGCCAGCAGTGGGCCCCGGGACAAGGGGAAAAAACTGTTTTTT. Translating it yields CASSGPRDKGKKLFF.

The chain recombines TRBV27 with TRBJ1-5, with no clear D. Trimming removed 10 bases at V and 5 bases at J, with 15 bases between. The CDR3 extends over 13 amino acids. From germline, CDR1 is MNHEY and CDR2 SMNVEV (reference sequence). The CDR3, as DNA: TGTGCCACCCAGAGAGGGATAGATCAGCCCCAGCATTTT. Its protein product is CATQRGIDQPQHF.